This entry lists 21 T cell receptor beta chains sequenced from one sample in a study of T cell repertoires in cytomegalovirus infection. MiXCR, run by TCRdb on the reads, gives a single entry per CDR3 protein. The sample lists about 47,000 distinct CDR3 sequences; roughly 19% were seen once. The antigens these receptors bind are not known. Source: CD8+ T cells from cultured PBMCs, taken from culture after CMV antigen stimulation. The receptor set was obtained from a human donor in good health (CMV status not recorded). Some clones in this sample may be carry-over from other donors' samples.

The CDR3, as DNA: TGCGCCAGCAGCCAAGATGGGGCAGTTCAAGAGACCCAGTACTTC. Translation gives CASSQDGAVQETQYF. The V call is TRBV4-3, the J call TRBJ2-5; D possibly corresponds to TRBD1 (5 bases). The CDR3 has 15 residues. From germline, CDR1 is LGHNA and CDR2 YSLEER. Trimming took 0 bases from V and 2 from J, leaving 10 bases between them.

This sequence joins TRBV5-8 and TRBJ1-3; D ambiguous. The germline V gene has CDR1 SGHTS and CDR2 YDEGEE. The V end lost 0 bases, the J end lost 4 bases, and 14 bases lay between the germline ends. The CDR3 covers 16 residues. The CDR3 DNA reads TGTGCCAGCAGCTTGGAGGGCTCAGTCCCAGGAAACACCATATATTTT. Translation: CASSLEGSVPGNTIYF.

This clonotype has at least ten counts. This chain connects TRBV10-1 to TRBJ2-1; TRBD2 agrees at 8 bases. The CDR3 is 15 residues long. The J segment lost 3 bases and the V segment lost 10 bases, leaving 11 bases of the junction unmatched. Germline lookup yields CDR1 WNHNN and CDR2 SYGVQD (reference sequence). In nucleotides, the CDR3 is TGCGCCACCTCTTCCCCGGGACTAGGCTACAATGAGCAGTTCTTC. Its protein is CATSSPGLGYNEQFF.

This clonotype was observed a few times. CDR3 bases: TGTGCCAGCAGCCAAGGTGACTCTGGAAACACCATATATTTT. Translating it yields CASSQGDSGNTIYF. The chain uses TRBV7-4 and TRBJ1-3; D not certain. Trimming left V 5 bases short and J 0 bases short, with 8 bases between. CDR3 length: 14 residues. The germline V gene encodes CDR1 SGHVT and CDR2 SQSDAQ.

This clonotype was recorded many times. The chain employs TRBV6-1 and TRBJ1-5, with 8 bases fitting TRBD1. CDR3 length equals 16 residues. Germline lookup yields CDR1 MNHNS and CDR2 SASEGT. The junction had 7 bases not matched to a gene; V was cut back by 1 base and J by 5 bases. CDR3 DNA: TGTGCCAGCAGTGAAGGGACAGGGCAATATGATCAGCCCCAGCATTTT. Translated: CASSEGTGQYDQPQHF.

This clonotype was recorded a few times. V usage is TRBV12-5 and J usage is TRBJ2-5; the match to TRBD1 covers 8 bases. This CDR3 region has 13 residues. CDR1 and CDR2 from the germline V gene are LGHNT and FRNRAP. V was pared by 6 bases and J by 2 bases, with 2 bases of the junction left unmatched. The CDR3 reads CASGQGAQETQYF. In DNA, the CDR3 is TGTGCTAGTGGGCAGGGGGCTCAAGAGACCCAGTACTTC.

The chain links TRBV7-6 to TRBJ1-1; D is perhaps TRBD1 (5 bases). CDR3 size: 14 residues. V was cut by 0 bases and J by 7 bases, with 12 bases left in between. Germline-derived CDR1 and CDR2 are SGHVS and FNYEAQ. The CDR3 here is CASSLAEGRGEAFF. Here the CDR3 DNA reads TGTGCCAGCAGCTTAGCGGAGGGGAGGGGTGAAGCTTTCTTT.

The chain's CDR3 is CASSSITYSGTGTTNEKLFF. As DNA, the CDR3 is TGTGCCAGCAGCTCGATCACTTATTCCGGGACAGGCACAACTAATGAAAAACTGTTTTTT. V usage is TRBV5-6 and J usage is TRBJ1-4, with 8 bases that match TRBD1. The CDR3 is made up of 20 amino acids. The J segment lost 0 bases and the V segment lost 3 bases, leaving 16 bases of the junction unmatched. The V gene's germline CDR1 is SGHDT and CDR2 YYEEEE.

This clonotype was picked up many times. The J gene is TRBJ1-1, the V gene TRBV11-3, with 7 bases fitting TRBD1. The CDR3 consists of 14 residues. The germline gives CDR1 SGHNT, CDR2 YENEEA. V lost 5 bases and J lost 4; bases outside the gene matches: 7. CDR3 amino acids: CASSPQDRRTEAFF. CDR3 DNA: TGTGCCAGCAGCCCACAGGACAGGCGCACTGAAGCTTTCTTT.

The rearrangement joins TRBV30 to TRBJ2-3; 12 bases fit TRBD2. CDR1 GTSNPN and CDR2 SVGIG come from the germline V gene (reference sequence). The CDR3 length is 16 residues. V gave up 2 bases and J gave up 1 base; unmatched junction bases: 4. In DNA form, the CDR3 reads TGTGCCTGGAGTCCCGGGACTAGCGGGCGCACAGATACGCAGTATTTT. It yields the protein CAWSPGTSGRTDTQYF.

This clonotype came up many times. This rearrangement joins TRBV20-1 to TRBJ1-5; D gene uncertain. V lost 3 bases and J lost 0, with 12 bases in between. The V gene's germline CDR1 is DFQATT and CDR2 SNEGSKA (reference sequence). The CDR3 extends over 15 amino acids. The CDR3 region is CSARSLTNSNQPQHF. Here the CDR3 DNA reads TGCAGTGCTAGGTCTTTGACAAATAGCAATCAGCCCCAGCATTTT.

The rearrangement links TRBV3-1 to TRBJ2-3; D not certain. Deletions cut 1 base from V and 7 bases from J, with 9 bases between. The germline gives CDR1 LGHDT, CDR2 YNNKEL (reference sequence). The CDR3 has 13 amino acids. CDR3 residues: CASSQVTANTQYF. CDR3 sequence (DNA): TGTGCCAGCAGCCAAGTAACCGCTAATACGCAGTATTTT.

This rearrangement joins TRBV19 to TRBJ1-2, with D tentatively TRBD1 (5 bases). This CDR3 has 13 amino acids. Deletions cut 2 bases from V and 2 bases from J, with 6 bases between. Germline V gives CDR1 LNHDA, CDR2 SQIVND (reference sequence). Written as DNA, the CDR3 is TGTGCCAGTAGTATAAGGACAAACTATGGCTACACCTTC. It encodes CASSIRTNYGYTF.

In this sample, this clonotype turned up many times. As DNA, the CDR3 is TGTGCCAGCAGCTTAATGACAGGGTCGTTTGGAAACACCATATATTTT. Its protein is CASSLMTGSFGNTIYF. The rearrangement links TRBV7-9 to TRBJ1-3; 7 bases are shared with TRBD1. Germline values: CDR1 SEHNR, CDR2 FQNEAQ (reference sequence). Trimming took 2 bases from V and 3 from J; bases not matched to a gene: 7. This CDR3 contains 16 residues. Full variable domain (outside the CDR3, taken from reference TRBV7-9 and TRBJ1-3): DTGVSQNPRHKITKRGQNVTFRCDPISEHNRLYWYRQTLGQGPEFLTYFQNEAQLEKSRLLSDRFSAERPKGSFSTLEIQRTEQGDSAMYLCASSLMTGSFGNTIYFGEGSWLTVV.

Only a few counts were recorded for this clonotype. This chain uses TRBV19 with TRBJ2-2, with 11 positions matching TRBD1. V lost 6 bases to trimming and J lost 6 bases; unmatched junction nucleotides: 18. This CDR3 has 19 amino acids. Per germline, CDR1 LNHDA and CDR2 SQIVND (reference sequence). The CDR3 loop reads CASSPLQGTGGFMPGELFF. CDR3 in DNA: TGTGCCAGTAGCCCACTCCAGGGGACAGGGGGGTTTATGCCCGGGGAGCTGTTTTTT. Complete variable domain (other parts from reference TRBV19 and TRBJ2-2): DGGITQSPKYLFRKEGQNVTLSCEQNLNHDAMYWYRQDPGQGLRLIYYSQIVNDFQKGDIAEGYSVSREKKESFPLTVTSAQKNPTAFYLCASSPLQGTGGFMPGELFFGEGSRLTVL.

This clonotype was seen more than once but under ten times. The chain carries TRBV6-1 and TRBJ2-7; D possibly corresponds to TRBD2 (6 bases). V shed 5 bases and J shed 5 bases, with 10 bases lying between them. The germline V gene has CDR1 MNHNS and CDR2 SASEGT. The CDR3 covers 12 residues. CDR3 coding DNA: TGTGCCAGCAGTCGACTAGGAAACGAGCAGTACTTC. It yields the protein CASSRLGNEQYF.

The table lists this clonotype with a few counts. The rearrangement joins TRBV7-9 to TRBJ2-3; 12 nucleotides agree with TRBD2. CDR1 and CDR2 (germline): SEHNR, FQNEAQ (reference sequence). The V gene end was trimmed by 5 bases and the J gene end by 0 bases; junction bases not matched to a gene: 12. The CDR3 loop spans 19 amino acids. The DNA of the CDR3 is TGTGCCAGCAGCCCAACCGAGGCTAGCGGGGGGGCTAGCACAGATACGCAGTATTTT. Its protein is CASSPTEASGGASTDTQYF.

This clonotype came up many times. V is TRBV6-1 and J is TRBJ1-2; a possible D gene is TRBD1 (5 bases). This CDR3 region has 15 residues. Germline V CDR1 and CDR2: MNHNS, SASEGT. The ends were cut back, 0 bases at V and 5 bases at J, with 13 bases in the middle. CDR3 coding DNA: TGTGCCAGCAGTGAAGCTTATAATGGGGGGTATGGCTACACCTTC. This sequence encodes CASSEAYNGGYGYTF.

This rearrangement joins TRBV13 to TRBJ2-7; TRBD2 aligns across 10 bases. The germline CDR1 and CDR2 sequences are PRHDT and FYEKMQ (reference sequence). This CDR3 is 15 amino acids long. J was trimmed by 3 bases and V by 1 base; bases with no gene match: 3. DNA for the CDR3: TGTGCCAGCAGCTTAGTCGCTAGCGGGAGCTACGAGCAGTACTTC. Its translation is CASSLVASGSYEQYF.

This clonotype occurred once. This may be a read error, as it is one base from a much larger clone. The rearrangement joins TRBV6-2 or TRBV6-3 to TRBJ1-6, with a possible D match to TRBD1 (6 bases). The CDR3 runs 12 residues. Germline CDR1 is MNHEY and CDR2 is SVGEGT. V shed 10 bases and J shed 13 bases, with 17 bases lying between them. The CDR3 protein is CANKRNDRPLHF. The CDR3 coding sequence is TGTGCCAACAAACGGAACGACAGGCCCCTCCACTTT.

This clonotype was observed a few times. This sequence joins TRBV27 and TRBJ2-2; D might be TRBD1 (5 bases). Trimming removed 2 bases at V and 4 bases at J, with 14 bases between. The CDR3 extends over 16 amino acids. Germline V gene lookup returns CDR1 MNHEY and CDR2 SMNVEV (reference sequence). The CDR3 protein is CASSLSAGPGTGELFF. CDR3 bases: TGTGCCAGCAGTTTAAGTGCAGGGCCGGGCACCGGGGAGCTGTTTTTT.